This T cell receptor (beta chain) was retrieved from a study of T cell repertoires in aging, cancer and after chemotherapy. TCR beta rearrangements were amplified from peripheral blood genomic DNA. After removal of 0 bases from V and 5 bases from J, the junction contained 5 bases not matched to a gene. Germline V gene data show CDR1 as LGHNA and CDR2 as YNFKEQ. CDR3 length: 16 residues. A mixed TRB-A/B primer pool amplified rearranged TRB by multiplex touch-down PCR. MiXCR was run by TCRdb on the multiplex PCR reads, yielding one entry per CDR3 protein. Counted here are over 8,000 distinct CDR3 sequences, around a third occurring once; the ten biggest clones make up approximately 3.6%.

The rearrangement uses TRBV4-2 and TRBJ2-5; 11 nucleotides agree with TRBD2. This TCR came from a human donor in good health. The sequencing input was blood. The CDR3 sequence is CASSQDFSGGAETQYF. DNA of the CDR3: TGTGCCAGCAGCCAAGATTTTAGCGGGGGGGCCGAGACCCAGTACTTC.